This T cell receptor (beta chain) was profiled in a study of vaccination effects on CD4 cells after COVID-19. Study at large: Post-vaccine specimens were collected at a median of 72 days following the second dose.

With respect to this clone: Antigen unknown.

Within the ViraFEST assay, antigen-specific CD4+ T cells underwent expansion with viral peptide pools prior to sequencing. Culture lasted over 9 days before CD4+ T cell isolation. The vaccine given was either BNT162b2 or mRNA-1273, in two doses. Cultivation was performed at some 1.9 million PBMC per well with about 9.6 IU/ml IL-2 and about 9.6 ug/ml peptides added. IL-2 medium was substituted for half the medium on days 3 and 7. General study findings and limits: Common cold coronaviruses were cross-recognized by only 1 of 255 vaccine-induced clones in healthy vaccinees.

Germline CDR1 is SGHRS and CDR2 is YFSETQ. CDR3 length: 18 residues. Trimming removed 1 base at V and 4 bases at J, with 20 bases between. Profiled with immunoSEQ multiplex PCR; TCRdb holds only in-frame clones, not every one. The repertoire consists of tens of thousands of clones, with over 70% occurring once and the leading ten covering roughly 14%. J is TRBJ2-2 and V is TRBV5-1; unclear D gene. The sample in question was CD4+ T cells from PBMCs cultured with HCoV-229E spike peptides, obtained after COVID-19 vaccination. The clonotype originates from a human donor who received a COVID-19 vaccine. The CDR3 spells CASSLFYGEGVSTGELFF. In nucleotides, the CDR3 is TGCGCCAGCAGCTTGTTTTATGGCGAAGGAGTTTCCACCGGGGAGCTGTTTTTT.